This T cell receptor beta chain was captured in a study of T-cell reconstitution after alpha-beta-depleted transplantation in children. Unique molecular identifiers were used in preparing the TCRbeta library. Using its own MiXCR run on the PCR reads, TCRdb lists one record per CDR3 protein. The top ten clones hold 0.79% of a sample with 700,000 or so distinct CDR3 sequences, around 13% of them seen once. This clonotype was seen repeatedly, ten times or more. What it binds is not known. Overall study findings and caveats: Several hundred expanded graft clones reportedly were the source of alpha-beta T cells about two months after transplant. The authors attributed T-cell counts and diversity one year after transplant mostly to newly produced T cells. Recipient T cells and thymic progenitors that survived were the source of the high TCRbeta diversity seen at day 60 in some patients.

The CDR3 is 14 residues long. Trimming at V came to 4 bases and at J to 2 bases, leaving 4 bases not matched to a gene. In germline, CDR1 is SEHNR, CDR2 FQNEAQ (reference sequence). The TCR was taken from a girl between 2 and 10 years old with congenital amegakaryocytic thrombocytopenia, due to receive a stem cell transplant. This sample comprised PBMCs, obtained before TCRalphabeta/CD19-depleted stem cell transplant. The genes are TRBV7-9 and TRBJ2-5; 7 bases line up with TRBD1. The CDR3 DNA is TGTGCCAGCAGCTCCAGGGGGAATCAAGAGACCCAGTACTTC. Translation gives CASSSRGNQETQYF.